The entry below gives a single T cell receptor beta chain sequence along with its context. Its antigen has not been determined. There are no base qualities to consult, and no much larger clone falls within one base. The library came from the immunoSEQ multiplex PCR assay. RNA was extracted from all samples and reverse transcribed into cDNA, which served as template for TCR sequencing. First-strand cDNA was synthesized with SuperScript III using a 2:1 mix of oligo-dT and random hexamers. A synthetic immune receptor repertoire was used to assess amplification bias, and residual bias was removed computationally. Processing in the source paper ran as follows. Raw reads were preprocessed to remove errors, and CDR3 was defined by IMGT conventions from the conserved cysteine to phenylalanine. Clonality was calculated as 1 minus Shannon entropy normalized by log2 of the number of productive unique TCRs. Scalp TCRbeta sequences were cross-referenced with sorted blood CD4 and CD8 repertoires so that the CD4 or CD8 identity of scalp clones could be inferred. TCRdb re-hosts the immuneACCESS table, in-frame sequences only. Its copies lack some clones; in the studies checked, an unresolved V gene accounts for under half of them, and the cause for the rest is not known. V, J and clone size reflect that table, while D and trimming were determined from the DNA. Recorded for this sample are approximately 210,000 clones; more than 55% of them occurred a single time. The ten largest make up approximately 3.3% of the sample.

These data come from a study of CD8+ T cells in alopecia areata (dated by TCRdb to 2016 to 2018). Some background on the complete study: Treated patients were enrolled in an open-label pilot trial of oral tofacitinib, 5 to 10 mg twice daily, for moderate-to-severe alopecia areata. On the human side, TCRbeta sequencing was run on scalp tissue and on sorted CD4+ and CD8+ peripheral blood T cells from healthy controls and from alopecia areata patients with either patchy or totalis/universalis disease. Patients stayed on tofacitinib for 6 to 18 months and then had 6 months of follow-up off drug so that delayed response and recurrence could be assessed. The RNA source kit depended on sample type: the PAXgene miRNA kit for fixed scalp, the miRNeasy kit for PBMCs, and the RNeasy kit for mouse skin. Clonality in the scalp was compared among normal scalp (n=4), patchy alopecia areata scalp (n=8), and alopecia totalis/universalis scalp (n=8). In both human patients and the C3H/HeJ mouse model, the study applied high-throughput TCRbeta sequencing to look at T cell clonal expansion in alopecia areata. In treated patients, disease severity was measured using the SALT score, which gives the percentage of scalp surface area affected. Tofacitinib-treated patients had biopsies at baseline and at 4 and 24 weeks of treatment, with a later scalp biopsy in several patients. Amplification of TCRbeta CDR3 regions was done by immunoSEQ multiplex PCR using 35 Vbeta forward primers and 13 Jbeta reverse primers. What the authors observed across the whole study: Many expanded lesional clones were found to persist in scalp and blood during tofacitinib treatment, and relapse after treatment cessation may be partly explained by this persistence. The treated cohort was small, with a single nonresponder, so links between baseline CD8+ expansion and response need larger studies. Compared with normal scalp, lesional scalp, particularly in alopecia totalis/universalis, had higher clonality and more expanded CD8+ clones, which suggests antigenic drive. Tofacitinib significantly lowered scalp clonality and the number of expanded CD8+ clones among the top 100 scalp clones. Shared TCR sequences between patients were less evident than in mice, which may be partly attributable to HLA diversity in the patient population. Unlike mouse skin, which is dominated by gammadelta T cells, normal human skin has resident alphabeta T cells that are also sequenced, and this complicates analysis of the scalp TCR repertoire.

The CDR1 and CDR2 encoded by the germline V gene are SGHRS and YFSETQ. Measured from the cysteine to the phenylalanine, the CDR3 is 13 residues long. Kept here is only the CDR3 DNA, which spans 39 bases and is read in frame from base 1. The germline ends are 12 bases apart after V is trimmed by 4 bases and J by 7 bases. The time point label for this specimen denotes: around 28 days on oral tofacitinib. What this sample's treatment or condition label stands for: oral pan-JAK inhibitor, 5-10 mg twice daily. Peripheral blood and lesional scalp punch biopsies were obtained from patients with alopecia areata. PBMCs were isolated by density centrifugation and stained for CD3, CD4 and CD8, after which CD4+ and CD8+ T cells were sorted on a FACSAria.

The receptor comes from a human donor with alopecia areata. The receptor chain draws on TRBV5-1 and TRBJ2-1; a tentative D call is TRBD2 (6 bases match). This specimen was CD4+ T cells sorted from blood, taken at week 4, from a patient treated with tofacitinib. CDR3 protein: CASSRVGGNEQFF. In nucleotides, the sequence is TGCGCCAGCAGCCGGGTGGGAGGAAATGAGCAGTTCTTC.